A selection of T cell receptor beta chains follows, all from one sample in a study of T cell changes during pregnancy in multiple sclerosis. Profiled with immunoSEQ multiplex PCR; TCRdb holds only in-frame clones, not every one. In the table there are approximately 70,000 clones, roughly 92% of which are singletons. The sequencing used peripheral blood, collected in the first trimester of pregnancy. Receptors were obtained from a female donor in good health, enrolled as a control in a pregnancy study. CDR3s include the opening cysteine and the closing phenylalanine or tryptophan. The D gene is left open where the match is weak. Part of the rows lack a size; the others show once, few, many or a class for expanded clones.

TRBJ2-3	.	.	TRBV25-1	TGTGCCAGCAGTTCCGGGTTAAGCACAGATACGCAGTATTTT	CASSSGLSTDTQYF
TRBJ2-2	TRBD2	.	TRBV19	TGTGCCAGTAGTAGGACTAGAGACACCGGGGAGCTGTTTTTT	CASSRTRDTGELFF
TRBJ2-1	TRBD2	.	TRBV5-1	TGCGCCAGCAGCTTGTTTAGAGGACTAGCCCGCAATGAGCAGTTCTTC	CASSLFRGLARNEQFF
TRBJ2-7	.	.	TRBV6-1	TGTGCCAGCACCGAACCAGGAAGCTCCTACGAGCAGTACTTC	CASTEPGSSYEQYF
TRBJ2-3	TRBD2	.	TRBV13	TGTGCCAGCAGCGAACTAGCGGGAGTTACAGATACGCAGTATTTT	CASSELAGVTDTQYF
TRBJ1-3	.	once	TRBV4-2	TGTGCCAGCAGCCAAGCAGGGGCTGGAAACACCATATATTTT	CASSQAGAGNTIYF
TRBJ2-1	.	.	TRBV7-2	TGTGCCAGCAGCTTAGTAGCTAATGAGCAGTTCTTC	CASSLVANEQFF
TRBJ1-2	.	.	TRBV5-8	TGTGCCAGCAGCCCCGGGGGAGGGATCGGCTACACCTTC	CASSPGGGIGYTF
TRBJ2-7	TRBD2	few	TRBV5-1	TGCGCCAGCAGCGATTACGGAGCGGGAGCGGGGGAGCAGTACTTC	CASSDYGAGAGEQYF
TRBJ2-7	TRBD1	.	TRBV30	TGTGCCTGGAGAAGGACAGGGGTACACGAGCAGTACTTC	CAWRRTGVHEQYF
TRBJ2-7	.	.	TRBV6-1	TGTGCCAGCTCCGACGGGAGAACCTACGAGCAGTACTTC	CASSDGRTYEQYF
TRBJ2-3	TRBD2	.	TRBV2	TGTGCCAGCAGTGGGGACGGGAGGAGCACAGATACGCAGTATTTT	CASSGDGRSTDTQYF
TRBJ1-1	.	.	TRBV28	TGTGCCAGCAGTCCTTTAAGGGAGGCCGACACTGAAGCTTTCTTT	CASSPLREADTEAFF
TRBJ2-4	TRBD1	.	TRBV28	TGTGCCAGCAGCTTGGGGACAGGGAGAGCCAAAAACATTCAGTACTTC	CASSLGTGRAKNIQYF
TRBJ1-2	TRBD1	.	TRBV27	TGTGCCAGCAGCCCTGGACAGGGAAGGGATGGCTACACCTTC	CASSPGQGRDGYTF
TRBJ2-7	TRBD1	.	TRBV19	TGTGCCAGTAGTATATCTGGGACAGGGGGCACCTACGAGCAGTACTTC	CASSISGTGGTYEQYF
TRBJ2-5	.	.	TRBV28	TGTGCCAGCAGTTTACCACCCCTACGAGGTGTAGAGACCCAGTACTTC	CASSLPPLRGVETQYF
TRBJ2-7	TRBD2	.	TRBV28	TGTGCCAGCATCGATAGCGGGAGGGCCAACGAGCAGTACTTC	CASIDSGRANEQYF
TRBJ2-3	TRBD2	.	TRBV11-2	TGTGCCAGCAGCTTAGGACTAGCGGGAGTGTCAGATACGCAGTATTTT	CASSLGLAGVSDTQYF
TRBJ1-1	.	.	TRBV7-8	TGTGCCAGCAGCTCAGGCCCAGGGGTGGCTGAAGCTTTCTTT	CASSSGPGVAEAFF
TRBJ2-3	TRBD2	.	TRBV4-2	TGTGCCAGCAGCCAGTTGGCTAGCGGGACCCCAGATACGCAGTATTTT	CASSQLASGTPDTQYF
TRBJ1-3	.	.	TRBV19	TGTGCCAGTAGTGCACGGCGTCAAGGGGCTGGAAACACCATATATTTT	CASSARRQGAGNTIYF
TRBJ1-2	.	.	TRBV19	TGTGCCAGTAGTATAGGAGCAGGGGCGACGGGCTACACCTTC	CASSIGAGATGYTF
TRBJ2-3	TRBD1	.	TRBV6-4	TGTGCCAGCAGCGAGGGACAGGACACAGATACGCAGTATTTT	CASSEGQDTDTQYF
TRBJ2-7	TRBD1	.	TRBV6-4	TGTGCCAGCAGGCGGGGACAGGTAAACTACGAGCAGTACTTC	CASRRGQVNYEQYF
TRBJ2-7	TRBD2	.	TRBV6-5	TGTGCCAGCAGTCCCCGAGGACTAGCGGTCTACGAGCAGTACTTC	CASSPRGLAVYEQYF
TRBJ2-7	.	.	TRBV7-9	TGTGCCATCGGGGGAGGCTACGAGCAGTACTTC	CAIGGGYEQYF